This entry lists 27 T cell receptor beta chains sequenced from one sample in a study of shared clonotypes between healthy human individuals. Produced via immunoSEQ multiplex PCR; TCRdb's table is partial and in-frame only. The sample lists 450,000 or so clones; over 60% were seen once. Sequenced: PBMCs. Every receptor here comes from a woman aged 40 to 55 in good health. Some clones in this sample may be carry-over from other donors' samples.

This chain uses TRBV28 with TRBJ2-2, with D perhaps TRBD1 (6 bases). The V gene's germline CDR1 is MDHEN and CDR2 SYDVKM. The CDR3 is 16 residues long. Trimming removed 2 bases from V and 1 base from J, with 11 bases in between. CDR3 protein: CASSLPRGQNTGELFF. The CDR3 DNA is TGTGCCAGCAGTTTACCCCGGGGACAGAACACCGGGGAGCTGTTTTTT.

Remarks on this clone: This CDR3 is also generated by other DNA sequences in the sample. The V and J genes are TRBV6-6 and TRBJ1-2; D is ambiguous. The CDR3 covers 11 residues. V lost 2 bases, J lost 7 bases, and 5 bases lay in between. Per the germline V gene, CDR1 is MNHNY and CDR2 is SVGAGI (reference sequence). This CDR3 is CASSYGGGYTF. The CDR3 DNA is TGTGCCAGCAGTTACGGTGGTGGCTACACCTTC.

The chain employs TRBV9 and TRBJ2-7; 8 nucleotides match TRBD1. CDR1 SGDLS and CDR2 YYNGEE come from the germline V gene. V was clipped by 0 bases and J by 4 bases; unmatched bases: 6. The CDR3 loop spans 15 amino acids. CDR3 DNA sequence: TGTGCCAGCAGCGTAGGACAGGGGAGGCGTTACGAGCAGTACTTC. It codes for CASSVGQGRRYEQYF.

This chain joins TRBV7-2 and TRBJ2-3; 11 nucleotides agree with TRBD1. In germline, CDR1 is SGHTA, CDR2 FQGNSA. V lost 5 bases to trimming and J lost 8 bases; unmatched junction nucleotides: 15. The CDR3 is 17 residues long. CDR3 region: CASSLSPRTGGLRTQYF. CDR3 DNA sequence: TGTGCCAGCAGCCTATCCCCGCGGACAGGGGGCCTCCGTACGCAGTATTTT.

The V call is TRBV5-4, the J call TRBJ1-4; D is perhaps TRBD1 (5 bases). The CDR3 is made up of 14 amino acids. The V end was cut by 4 bases, the J end by 5 bases, with 12 bases between. The germline CDR1 and CDR2 sequences are SGHNT and YYREEE (reference sequence). Written as DNA, the CDR3 is TGTGCCAGCAGCGTGGGACGGATCAATGAAAAACTGTTTTTT. It translates to CASSVGRINEKLFF. Based on the CDR3 plus reference TRBV5-4 and TRBJ1-4, the full variable domain is ETGVTQSPTHLIKTRGQQVTLRCSSQSGHNTVSWYQQALGQGPQFIFQYYREEENGRGNFPPRFSGLQFPNYSSELNVNALELDDSALYLCASSVGRINEKLFFGSGTQLSVL.

This clone was counted a single time. This chain links TRBV4-1 with TRBJ1-4, with D tentatively TRBD1 (6 bases). Per germline, CDR1 MGHRA and CDR2 YSYEKL. V lost 2 bases and J 8 bases, leaving 15 bases between the germline ends. The CDR3 is made up of 15 amino acids. The CDR3 spells CASSQNGGLGEKLFF. The CDR3 coding sequence is TGCGCCAGCAGCCAAAACGGGGGCTTAGGCGAAAAACTGTTTTTT.

V and J are TRBV7-2 and TRBJ1-3; 7 nucleotides match TRBD1. Germline V lookup: CDR1 SGHTA, CDR2 FQGNSA. With 1 base clipped from V and 0 bases from J, the junction kept 6 bases outside the gene matches. This CDR3 has 17 residues. CDR3 in DNA: TGTGCCAGCAGCTTAGACGCGGGACAGAGCTCTGGAAACACCATATATTTT. It yields the protein CASSLDAGQSSGNTIYF. The full variable domain, its missing parts supplied by reference TRBV7-2 and TRBJ1-3, is GAGVSQSPSNKVTEKGKDVELRCDPISGHTALYWYRQSLGQGLEFLIYFQGNSAPDKSGLPSDRFSAERTGGSVSTLTIQRTQQEDSAVYLCASSLDAGQSSGNTIYFGEGSWLTVV.

This clone occurred once. The chain links TRBV19 to TRBJ2-7; D assignment may be TRBD1 or TRBD2 (5 bases each). Between the trimmed V and J ends, which lost 3 bases and 2 bases, there was a span of 11 bases. The germline gives CDR1 LNHDA, CDR2 SQIVND (reference sequence). The CDR3 runs 14 residues. The CDR3 loop reads CASSMAQGAYEQYF. In DNA, the CDR3 is TGTGCCAGTAGTATGGCGCAGGGAGCCTACGAGCAGTACTTC.

The chain combines TRBV2 with TRBJ2-2; D might be TRBD1 (5 bases). CDR1 and CDR2 from the germline V gene are SNHLY and FYNNEI. V dropped 7 bases and J dropped 7 bases, with 16 bases sitting between them. The length of the CDR3 is 14 residues. The CDR3 is CASTAGQGHGELFF. The CDR3 nucleotides read TGTGCCAGCACTGCTGGGCAGGGCCACGGGGAGCTGTTTTTT.

This clone was counted between two and nine times. This chain connects TRBV11-2 to TRBJ1-3; D not resolved. Germline V gene data show CDR1 as SGHAT and CDR2 as FQNNGV. This CDR3 has 13 amino acids. The ends were cut back, 4 bases at V and 10 bases at J, with 14 bases in the middle. The CDR3 coding sequence is TGTGCCAGCAGCTCCACCTATTTCGGGACCATATATTTT. Translated: CASSSTYFGTIYF.

In this sample, this clone turned up many times. Other DNA sequences in the same sample also yield this CDR3. CDR3 nucleotides: TGTGCCAGCGCCTTGGGATGGGGCTCTGGGGCCAACGTCCTGACTTTC. Its translation is CASALGWGSGANVLTF. The chain has TRBV2 and TRBJ2-6; no clear D. Looked up from germline, CDR1 is SNHLY and CDR2 is FYNNEI. This CDR3 region has 16 residues. Trimming shortened V by 8 bases and J by 0 bases, and 14 bases separated the two germline ends.

The chain couples TRBV4-1 to TRBJ2-7; D is possibly TRBD2 (5 bases). Germline V gene data show CDR1 as MGHRA and CDR2 as YSYEKL. The CDR3 runs to 14 residues. V dropped 2 bases and J dropped 6 bases, with 14 bases sitting between them. CDR3 sequence: CASSQWVVGSEQYF. The CDR3 bases are TGCGCCAGCAGCCAATGGGTAGTAGGGAGCGAGCAGTACTTC.

On this clone itself: This is likely an artifact of a read error, given a far larger clone one base away. Other DNA sequences within the sample encode an identical CDR3. The chain is built from TRBV28 and TRBJ2-7; no clear D. This CDR3 comprises 14 residues. The germline CDR1 and CDR2 sequences are MDHEN and SYDVKM. V was cut by 5 bases and J by 0 bases, with 11 bases left in between. The DNA for the CDR3 is TGTGCCAGCAGTGACAACCCAAGCTCCTACGAGCAGTACTTC. Translated: CASSDNPSSYEQYF.

This clone was seen a single time. CDR3 DNA: TGTGCCAGCAGTTTTAGCGGGAGTGGGCTTTACGAGCAGTACTTC. Its translation: CASSFSGSGLYEQYF. The chain combines TRBV28 with TRBJ2-7, with 9 bases aligning to TRBD2. The CDR3 consists of 15 residues. V lost 3 bases and J lost 4; bases outside the gene matches: 7. The V gene's germline CDR1 is MDHEN and CDR2 SYDVKM.

As concerns this clone: This may come from a read error, since a much larger clone is one base off. The chain combines TRBV1 with TRBJ1-1; the D segment call TRBD1 is taken from the table without a DNA check. TRBV1 is labeled a pseudogene. The CDR3 contains 14 residues. Written as DNA, the CDR3 is TGCACCGGCAGCCAAGATACAGGGGGCACTGAAGCTTTCTTT. Translated, it gives CTGSQDTGGTEAFF.

V usage is TRBV6-4 and J usage is TRBJ1-5, with 10 bases identical to TRBD1. This CDR3 has 16 residues. V lost 2 bases and J lost 4; bases outside the gene matches: 5. Germline values: CDR1 MRHNA, CDR2 SNTAGT. The CDR3 region is CASSDGGQGQNQPQHF. The CDR3 nucleotides read TGTGCCAGCAGTGACGGGGGACAGGGGCAAAATCAGCCCCAGCATTTT.

The chain uses TRBV4-1 and TRBJ2-7; a possible D gene is TRBD2 (7 bases). Trimming shortened V by 0 bases and J by 1 base, and 13 bases separated the two germline ends. This CDR3 is built from 16 residues. Germline CDR1 MGHRA, CDR2 YSYEKL. CDR3 sequence reads: CASSQDRGGGSYEQYF. DNA for the CDR3: TGCGCCAGCAGCCAAGATAGAGGGGGGGGATCCTACGAGCAGTACTTC.

This chain uses TRBV19 with TRBJ2-5; D ambiguous. The germline gives CDR1 LNHDA, CDR2 SQIVND (reference sequence). There are 14 residues in the CDR3. Deletions cut 5 bases from V and 4 bases from J, with 14 bases between. The CDR3 nucleotides are TGTGCCAGTAGTGTCGTCGGAAGAAGAGAGACCCAGTACTTC. Translated, it gives CASSVVGRRETQYF.

This chain connects TRBV27 to TRBJ2-7, with 7 bases fitting TRBD1. V was clipped by 3 bases and J by 3 bases; unmatched bases: 11. Germline values: CDR1 MNHEY, CDR2 SMNVEV (reference sequence). This CDR3 is 16 amino acids long. CDR3: CASSLGPPRQGYEQYF. The CDR3 bases are TGTGCCAGCAGTTTGGGCCCACCCCGACAGGGCTACGAGCAGTACTTC.

CDR3 sequence: CSVDGGFGQTGETQYF. The CDR3 nucleotides are TGCAGCGTTGATGGGGGCTTCGGACAGACGGGAGAGACCCAGTACTTC. The chain carries TRBV29-1 and TRBJ2-5, with D possibly being TRBD1 (6 bases). CDR3 length equals 16 residues. From germline, CDR1 is SQVTM and CDR2 ANQGSEA. Trimming pared 3 bases from V and 4 bases from J, leaving 21 bases between.

As concerns this clone: This likely reflects a read error, since a far larger clone is one base away. The chain has TRBV2 and TRBJ1-5, with a possible D match to TRBD1 (6 bases). The germline gives CDR1 SNHLY, CDR2 FYNNEI. This CDR3 spans 13 amino acids. Written as DNA, the CDR3 is TGTGCCAGCGGGACACTTAGCGATCAGCCCCAGCATTTT. This sequence encodes CASGTLSDQPQHF.

The chain carries TRBV5-1 and TRBJ2-1, with 11 bases matching TRBD2. V lost 4 bases and J lost 7; bases outside the gene matches: 10. CDR3 length: 16 amino acids. The germline V gene has CDR1 SGHRS and CDR2 YFSETQ. Here the CDR3 reads CASSPLAGGLENEQFF. Here the CDR3 DNA reads TGCGCCAGCAGCCCCTTAGCGGGAGGGCTAGAGAATGAGCAGTTCTTC.

The chain links TRBV6-1 to TRBJ2-7, with no clear D. From germline, CDR1 is MNHNS and CDR2 SASEGT. V was trimmed by 4 bases and J by 3 bases, leaving 10 bases between them. The CDR3 totals 13 residues. The CDR3 sequence is CASSVESLYEQYF. CDR3 sequence (DNA): TGTGCCAGCAGTGTCGAGAGCCTCTACGAGCAGTACTTC.

The gene calls are TRBV9 and TRBJ2-1, with 14 bases matching TRBD2. The CDR3 totals 16 residues. V lost 3 bases and J lost 6; bases outside the gene matches: 5. CDR1 is SGDLS and CDR2 is YYNGEE in the germline V gene. CDR3 region: CASSARTSGRINEQFF. CDR3 DNA: TGTGCCAGCAGCGCGAGGACTAGCGGGAGGATCAATGAGCAGTTCTTC. The complete variable domain, with remaining parts taken from reference TRBV9 and TRBJ2-1, reads DSGVTQTPKHLITATGQRVTLRCSPRSGDLSVYWYQQSLDQGLQFLIQYYNGEERAKGNILERFSAQQFPDLHSELNLSSLELGDSALYFCASSARTSGRINEQFFGPGTRLTVL.

Concerning this clone itself: The same CDR3 is also encoded by other DNA sequences in this sample. The chain carries TRBV29-1 and TRBJ2-7; possibly TRBD1 for D (5 bases). This CDR3 region has 12 residues. Germline V lookup: CDR1 SQVTM, CDR2 ANQGSEA. Trimming removed 5 bases from V and 1 base from J, with 9 bases in between. CDR3 sequence reads: CSVSTVSYEQYF. CDR3 DNA: TGCAGCGTTTCGACAGTGTCCTACGAGCAGTACTTC.

The chain uses TRBV5-6 and TRBJ2-3, with D hard to call. V shed 3 bases and J shed 6 bases, with 5 bases lying between them. Germline-derived CDR1 and CDR2 are SGHDT and YYEEEE. The CDR3 covers 11 residues. This CDR3 reads CASSWKDTQYF. The CDR3 nucleotides read TGTGCCAGCAGCTGGAAGGATACGCAGTATTTT.

Note on this clone: With a far larger clone one base away, a read error is the likely cause. The genes are TRBV30 and TRBJ2-7; TRBD1 matches at 7 bases. CDR1 and CDR2 from the germline V gene are GTSNPN and SVGIG (reference sequence). CDR3 size: 15 residues. The V gene end was trimmed by 6 bases and the J gene end by 5 bases; junction bases not matched to a gene: 16. The CDR3 DNA reads TGTGCCTGCGACAAACCTAACAGGGGTGCCCACGAGCAGTACTTC. This sequence encodes CACDKPNRGAHEQYF.